This T cell receptor (beta chain) derives from a study of blood T cell repertoires in COVID-19 (dated by TCRdb to the early 2020s). For context, the study as a whole: The collaborator samples originated in the United States, Italy and Spain and spanned the acute and convalescent phases of COVID-19. HLA class I and class II types, where available, came from metadata supplied by the sample provider rather than from assay-based typing. Subjects who had been exposed to COVID-19, were actively infected with it, or had recovered from it provided the deeply sampled blood TCRbeta repertoires that made up the dataset. The prospective study material was composed of cDNA or gDNA derived from T cells, B-cell-depleted T cells, or PBMCs. The repertoires were released in a freely available public database meant as a resource for research on the immune response to SARS-CoV-2. Sample metadata almost always included a de-identified subject ID, COVID-19 status, age in years and sex. The samples were drawn from the first 160 participants of the ongoing ImmuneRACE study and from some 1,300 subjects provided by 6 global collaborators. What the work shows at the level of the full study, not this receptor alone: The quantity of clinical and demographic metadata differed by source and by participant and was supplied without curation.

V loses 4 bases, J loses 0 bases, and the germline ends lie 9 bases apart. From cysteine to phenylalanine, the CDR3 is 14 amino acids long. Only the CDR3 DNA stays, 42 bases, in frame from base 1. CDR1 and CDR2, looked up from the germline V gene, are SGHRS and YFSETQ. Enrolling through a virtual design, the prospective study's participants ranged in age from roughly 18 to 90 years and lived across some 22 United States geographic areas. To assign participants to cohorts, the prospective study relied on clinical history that participants themselves reported in a screening survey and a study questionnaire. Exposed participants were defined as having been in contact with someone with a PCR-confirmed or clinician-diagnosed COVID-19 case within 2 weeks of study entry. In the prospective study, whole blood, serum and a nasopharyngeal or oropharyngeal swab were collected from each participant by mobile phlebotomists. Prospective study participants could optionally give additional blood draws and questionnaires over an approximately two-month period. Before DNA extraction, prospective study blood samples were shipped either frozen or at room temperature.

TCRbeta CDR3 regions were amplified from genomic DNA using the immunoSEQ Assay, a bias-controlled multiplex PCR. Regarding the original processing steps: The number of nucleated cells in each sample was estimated from the amplification of reference gene primers within the assay. Sequence reads were collapsed and filtered to measure the absolute abundance of every unique TCRbeta CDR3 rearrangement. Productive Simpson clonality was computed per sample as the square root of Simpson's diversity index over productive rearrangements. TCRdb limited this immuneACCESS table to in-frame rearrangements with V and J called. A share of clones is missing; checked studies link under half to unresolved V genes, and the rest is unexplained. D and trimming come from the DNA, and the V and J calls and clone size come from that table. This sample is represented by 350,000 or so clones; about 90% of them were singletons. The ten largest clones capture 1% of the sample.

A word on this clone: Its antigen is still unknown. No base-level quality is on record; no much larger clone is a single base apart.

Here the chain combines TRBV5-1 and TRBJ2-3; a weak D assignment points to TRBD1 (5 bases agree). The sequence came from a woman younger than 45 who had been exposed to COVID-19. The sample taken for sequencing was PBMCs or T cells enriched from blood (not recorded which). The CDR3 protein: CASSKDKSTDTQYF. The nucleotide sequence is given as TGCGCCAGCAGCAAGGACAAGAGCACAGATACGCAGTATTTT.